These 10 T cell receptor beta chains share one sample of origin, sequenced in a study of T-cell reconstitution after alpha-beta-depleted transplantation in children. Unique molecular identifiers were incorporated when the TCRbeta library was constructed. MiXCR, run by TCRdb on the PCR reads, gives a single entry per CDR3 protein. The table records 900,000 or so distinct CDR3 sequences, about 15% of them present only once. The sample was PBMCs, mostly from graft donor cells, taken 360 days after TCRalphabeta/CD19-depleted stem cell transplant. The source of these receptors is a male patient younger than 18 who had a stem cell transplant for acute lymphoblastic leukemia, so the T cells may come from the graft donor.

V is TRBV7-2 and J is TRBJ2-5; TRBD2 matches 8 bases. The V segment lost 4 bases and the J segment 4 bases; nucleotides outside the gene matches: 8. This CDR3 spans 15 amino acids. The germline V gene has CDR1 SGHTA and CDR2 FQGNSA. This CDR3 reads CASSSQSGRGETQYF. CDR3 coding DNA: TGTGCCAGCAGCTCCCAAAGCGGGAGAGGAGAGACCCAGTACTTC.

A few counts support this clonotype. This chain connects TRBV3-1 to TRBJ2-5, with no clear D. Per the germline V gene, CDR1 is LGHDT and CDR2 is YNNKEL (reference sequence). V lost 1 base and J 2 bases, leaving 11 bases between the germline ends. The CDR3 sequence is 15 residues long. The CDR3 loop is CASSQGVSSQETQYF. The CDR3 DNA sequence: TGTGCCAGCAGCCAAGGGGTCAGTTCTCAAGAGACCCAGTACTTC.

The V call is TRBV7-3, the J call TRBJ2-3, with D uncertain. The CDR3 loop spans 13 amino acids. From germline, CDR1 is SGHTA and CDR2 FQGTGA. Trimming cost V 1 base and J 5 bases, with 7 bases left between them. The CDR3 nucleotides are TGTGCCAGCAGCTTAATTGACGGAGATACGCAGTATTTT. Protein sequence: CASSLIDGDTQYF.

This clonotype was counted a few times. The chain links TRBV5-1 to TRBJ2-3; D unresolved. Trimming pared 0 bases from V and 4 bases from J, leaving 9 bases between. There are 14 residues in the CDR3. Looked up from germline, CDR1 is SGHRS and CDR2 is YFSETQ. The CDR3, as DNA: TGCGCCAGCAGCTTGGCCGTAGTAGCAGATACGCAGTATTTT. The encoded protein is CASSLAVVADTQYF.

Only a few counts were recorded for this clonotype. The rearrangement links TRBV5-8 to TRBJ1-1; D is uncertain. The V end was cut by 2 bases, the J end by 4 bases, with 9 bases between. Germline CDR1 is SGHTS and CDR2 is YDEGEE. The CDR3 runs 13 residues. CDR3 in amino acids: CASSFDIPTEAFF. For the CDR3, the DNA is TGTGCCAGCAGCTTCGACATCCCCACTGAAGCTTTCTTT.

This clonotype was detected only a few times. This chain links TRBV5-6 with TRBJ1-2; D gene ambiguous. Trimming took 1 base from V and 3 from J, leaving 10 bases between them. Per germline, CDR1 SGHDT and CDR2 YYEEEE. The CDR3 extends over 14 amino acids. This chain's CDR3 is CASSLKTGYYGYTF. In DNA form, the CDR3 reads TGTGCCAGCAGCTTGAAGACGGGGTACTATGGCTACACCTTC.

This clonotype was recorded a few times. The V gene is TRBV3-1, the J gene TRBJ2-1; 15 positions agree with TRBD2. V lost 5 bases, J lost 0 bases, and 8 bases stayed unmatched. Germline CDR1 and CDR2: LGHDT and YNNKEL (reference sequence). The CDR3 covers 19 residues. The CDR3 is CASSRGLAGGSSSYNEQFF. The CDR3 bases are TGTGCCAGCAGCAGGGGACTAGCGGGAGGCTCGAGCTCCTACAATGAGCAGTTCTTC.

This clonotype has just a few counts. The chain recombines TRBV7-6 with TRBJ2-7, with D perhaps TRBD2 (6 bases). CDR1 is SGHVS, CDR2 FNYEAQ, per germline. CDR3 length equals 15 residues. With 2 bases removed from V and 2 bases from J, the gap between germline ends came to 13 bases. The CDR3 loop reads CASSLTGTLTYEQYF. The DNA of the CDR3 is TGTGCCAGCAGCTTAACCGGGACTTTAACCTACGAGCAGTACTTC.

This clonotype appeared a few times. The chain couples TRBV5-4 to TRBJ2-3; unclear D gene. Germline V CDR1 and CDR2: SGHNT, YYREEE (reference sequence). V was trimmed by 3 bases and J by 5 bases, leaving 7 bases between them. The CDR3 consists of 12 residues. CDR3 nucleotide sequence: TGTGCCAGCAGCTCAAATATAGATACGCAGTATTTT. Its protein is CASSSNIDTQYF.

This chain connects TRBV5-5 to TRBJ2-3; 8 bases fit TRBD1. The CDR3 covers 15 residues. Germline CDR1 reads SGHKS; CDR2 reads YYEKEE (reference sequence). The J segment lost 5 bases and the V segment lost 4 bases, leaving 9 bases of the junction unmatched. The CDR3 region is CASSRTRDRGDTQYF. The CDR3 DNA reads as TGTGCCAGCAGCCGGACCCGAGACAGGGGAGATACGCAGTATTTT.